This T cell receptor (beta chain) was recorded in a study of cytotoxic CD8 clonotypes in ibrutinib-treated CLL. Whole-study context: Included were roughly ten relapsed/refractory and 15 treatment-naive patients, of whom about 18 were IGHV unmutated. There were, on average, about 250,000 productive templates and 90,000 to 95,000 productive rearrangements per sample. Treatment had run for a median approximately eleven months, range 6 to 36, when response samples were taken. General study points: Investigators sampled sustained-remission and progressing patients at differing times.

This clone was observed a handful of times. Antigen unknown. The CDR3 extends over 14 amino acids. CDR1 is SGHDT, CDR2 YYEEEE, per germline. Trimming stripped 4 bases from V and 1 base from J, with 11 bases between. Some clones are missing from TCRdb's copy, which holds only in-frame ones; the method was immunoSEQ multiplex PCR. The data contain over 100,000 clones, about 53% of them singletons. This receptor was obtained from a human donor with chronic lymphocytic leukemia. The V and J genes are TRBV5-6 and TRBJ2-5; D is possibly TRBD1 (5 bases). The starting material was PBMCs, obtained after 24 months of ibrutinib treatment. CDR3 DNA: TGTGCCAGCAGCATCAGGGCCCTCCAAGAGACCCAGTACTTC. Amino acids: CASSIRALQETQYF.